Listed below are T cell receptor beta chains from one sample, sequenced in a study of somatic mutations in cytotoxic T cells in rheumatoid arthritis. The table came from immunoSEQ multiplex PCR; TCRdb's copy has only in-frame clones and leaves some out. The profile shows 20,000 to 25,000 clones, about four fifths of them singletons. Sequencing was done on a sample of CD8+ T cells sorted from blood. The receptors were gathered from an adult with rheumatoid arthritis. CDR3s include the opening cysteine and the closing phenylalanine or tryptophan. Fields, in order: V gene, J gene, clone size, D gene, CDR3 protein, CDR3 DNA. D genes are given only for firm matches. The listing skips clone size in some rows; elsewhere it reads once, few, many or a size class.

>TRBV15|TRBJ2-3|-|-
CATSRATDTQYF
TGTGCCACCAGCAGGGCCACAGATACGCAGTATTTT
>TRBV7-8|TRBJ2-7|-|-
CASSLVAKGKYF
TGTGCCAGCAGCTTAGTAGCCAAGGGAAAGTACTTC
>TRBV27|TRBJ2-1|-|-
CASSLKGNEQFF
TGTGCCAGCAGTTTAAAAGGAAATGAGCAGTTCTTC
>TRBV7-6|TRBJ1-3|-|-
CASSPMTGQSRNTIYF
TGTGCCAGCAGCCCGATGACAGGTCAATCTCGAAACACCATATATTTT
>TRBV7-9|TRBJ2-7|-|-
CASRPRQGSSFRDYEQYF
TGTGCCAGCAGGCCTCGGCAGGGGTCATCTTTTAGAGACTACGAGCAGTACTTC
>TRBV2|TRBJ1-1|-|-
CATGAGHANTEAFF
TGTGCCACAGGGGCGGGACACGCTAACACTGAAGCTTTCTTT
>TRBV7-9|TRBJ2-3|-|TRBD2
CASSRGETSTDTQYF
TGTGCCAGCAGTCGGGGGGAAACTAGCACAGATACGCAGTATTTT
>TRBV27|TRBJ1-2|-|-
CASSFEGAGNGYTF
TGTGCCAGCAGTTTTGAGGGAGCGGGGAATGGCTACACCTTC
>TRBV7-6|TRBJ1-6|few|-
CASSPGGFNSPLHF
TGTGCCAGCAGCCCCGGGGGTTTTAATTCACCCCTCCACTTT
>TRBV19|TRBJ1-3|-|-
CASSLDIWAGNTIYF
TGTGCCAGTAGTCTCGACATTTGGGCTGGAAACACCATATATTTT
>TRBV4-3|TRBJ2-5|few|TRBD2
CASSQERAGGRETQYF
TGCGCCAGCAGCCAAGAGAGGGCGGGGGGCCGGGAGACCCAGTACTTC
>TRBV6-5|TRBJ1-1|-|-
CAPPTETEAFF
TGTGCCCCGCCTACGGAGACTGAAGCTTTCTTT
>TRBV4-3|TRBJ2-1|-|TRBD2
CASSLSGGGLPFF
TGCGCCAGCAGCCTGTCGGGGGGGGGCCTTCCGTTCTTC
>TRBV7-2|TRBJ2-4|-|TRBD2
CASSSGGPGNIQYF
TGTGCCAGCAGCTCGGGGGGGCCGGGAAACATTCAGTACTTC
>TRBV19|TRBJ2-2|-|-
CASHRTGLAGELFF
TGTGCCAGTCACCGCACAGGGCTGGCCGGGGAGCTGTTTTTT
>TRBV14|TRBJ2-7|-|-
CASSQEFEGYHYEQYF
TGTGCCAGCAGCCAAGAATTTGAGGGCTACCACTACGAGCAGTACTTC
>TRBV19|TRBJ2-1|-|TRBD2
CASSITSGGGNEQFF
TGTGCCAGTAGTATCACTAGCGGAGGCGGGAATGAGCAGTTCTTC
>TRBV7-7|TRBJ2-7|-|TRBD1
CASSLGTGPSYEQYF
TGTGCTAGCAGCTTAGGGACAGGGCCCTCCTACGAGCAGTACTTC
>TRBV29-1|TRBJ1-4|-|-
CSVLSPGRVTNEKLFF
TGCAGCGTTCTGTCACCGGGGAGGGTTACTAATGAAAAACTGTTTTTT
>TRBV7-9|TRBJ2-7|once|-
CASTALDYEQYF
TGTGCCAGCACCGCTTTGGACTACGAGCAGTACTTC
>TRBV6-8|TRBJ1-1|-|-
CVDTRVPEQAEAFF
TGTGTCGACACAAGGGTGCCAGAGCAAGCTGAAGCTTTCTTT
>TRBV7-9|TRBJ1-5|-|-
CASSLDRAGDSNQPQHF
TGTGCCAGCAGCTTAGATAGGGCAGGAGATAGCAATCAGCCCCAGCATTTT
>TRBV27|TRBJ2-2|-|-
CASRGGVDTGELFF
TGTGCCAGCAGGGGGGGAGTGGATACCGGGGAGCTGTTTTTT
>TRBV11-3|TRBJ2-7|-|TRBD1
CASSSFDRVTHEQYF
TGTGCCAGCAGCTCCTTTGACAGGGTAACCCACGAGCAGTACTTC
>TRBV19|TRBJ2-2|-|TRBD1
CASSHGTGLYTGELFF
TGTGCCAGTAGTCACGGGACAGGGCTGTACACCGGGGAGCTGTTTTTT
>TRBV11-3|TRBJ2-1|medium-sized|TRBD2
CASSPRRAGGPDEQFF
TGTGCCAGCAGCCCGCGGCGAGCGGGGGGGCCGGATGAGCAGTTCTTC
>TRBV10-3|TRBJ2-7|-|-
CAISPGAKTYEQYF
TGTGCCATCAGCCCGGGGGCCAAAACCTACGAGCAGTACTTC
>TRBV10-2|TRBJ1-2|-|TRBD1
CASRAGGDGYTF
TGCGCCAGCAGAGCAGGGGGCGATGGCTACACCTTC
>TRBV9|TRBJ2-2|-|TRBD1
CASSVERGPRTGELFF
TGTGCCAGCAGCGTAGAAAGGGGGCCAAGGACCGGGGAGCTGTTTTTT
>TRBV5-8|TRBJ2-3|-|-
CASSHAPYEGDTQYF
TGTGCCAGCAGTCACGCACCTTACGAGGGAGATACGCAGTATTTT
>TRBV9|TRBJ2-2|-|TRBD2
CASSASGGANTGELFF
TGTGCCAGCAGCGCTAGCGGGGGGGCGAACACCGGGGAGCTGTTTTTT
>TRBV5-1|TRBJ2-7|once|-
CASSLGRGPYEQYF
TGCGCCAGCAGCTTGGGCCGAGGCCCCTACGAGCAGTACTTC
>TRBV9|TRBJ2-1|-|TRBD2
CASRGPGLANNEQFF
TGTGCCAGCAGAGGCCCGGGACTAGCTAACAATGAGCAGTTCTTC
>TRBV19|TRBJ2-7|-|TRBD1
CASSTGTGPWEQYF
TGTGCCAGTAGTACCGGGACAGGTCCTTGGGAGCAGTACTTC
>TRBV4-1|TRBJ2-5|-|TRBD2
CASSVRAGVENRETQYF
TGCGCCAGCAGCGTTCGCGCGGGAGTAGAAAATCGGGAGACCCAGTACTTC
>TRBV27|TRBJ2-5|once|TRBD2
CASGGREGLETQYF
TGTGCCAGCGGGGGGCGGGAGGGCCTAGAGACCCAGTACTTC
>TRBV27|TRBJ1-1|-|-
CASSLGGWGRTEAFF
TGTGCCAGCAGTTTAGGAGGATGGGGAAGGACTGAAGCTTTCTTT
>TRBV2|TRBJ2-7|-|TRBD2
CASSGGSGSVYEQYF
TGTGCCAGCAGTGGTGGTAGCGGGAGTGTATACGAGCAGTACTTC
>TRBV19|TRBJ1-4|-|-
CASSIGTSRTNEKLFF
TGTGCCAGTAGTATCGGGACTTCAAGGACTAATGAAAAACTGTTTTTT
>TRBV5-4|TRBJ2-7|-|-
CASSLATGAGYEQYF
TGTGCCAGCAGCTTGGCCACCGGGGCGGGATACGAGCAGTACTTC
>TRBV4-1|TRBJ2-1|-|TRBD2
CASSQPSSGGPNEQFF
TGCGCCAGCAGCCAACCTTCTAGCGGGGGCCCAAATGAGCAGTTCTTC
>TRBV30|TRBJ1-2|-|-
CAWSGLLQPYGYTF
TGTGCCTGGAGTGGACTTTTACAACCCTATGGCTACACCTTC
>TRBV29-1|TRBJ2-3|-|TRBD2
CSVAGLAGRGGELTDTQYF
TGCAGCGTCGCTGGGCTAGCGGGGCGTGGGGGAGAACTCACAGATACGCAGTATTTT
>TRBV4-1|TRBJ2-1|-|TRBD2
CASSQGTLVTSGEYNEQFF
TGCGCCAGCAGCCAAGGGACTCTAGTGACTAGCGGGGAATACAATGAGCAGTTCTTC